This T cell receptor beta chain was captured by sequencing in a study of shared clonotypes between healthy human individuals. Study as a whole: Each donor's CD4 naive and CD4 memory cells filled three plates apiece, CD8 naive two, and CD8 memory one. Whole-study findings and limits: Shared across a few donors were roughly 4.7% of the naive CD4 clonotypes.

Remarks on this clone: Its antigen is undetermined.

CDR1 and CDR2 (germline): MGHRA, YSYEKL. CDR3 length: 14 amino acids. V gave up 1 base and J gave up 3 bases; unmatched junction bases: 1. Nashville, Tennessee was home to all donors, each a Caucasian adult. A CD45RA-negative memory subset and a CD45RA+ naive subset were separated from the CD4+ cells. Produced via immunoSEQ multiplex PCR; TCRdb's table is partial and in-frame only. The repertoire consists of more than 400,000 clones, with about 96% occurring once and the leading ten covering 0.05% to 0.08%. Sequencing was done on a sample of naive CD4+ T cells sorted from blood. As to subset: CD45RA+ positively selected. The TCR comes from a young woman in good health. The chain couples TRBV4-1 to TRBJ2-7, with 9 bases matching TRBD1. CDR3 coding DNA: TGCGCCAGCAGCCAAGGACAGGGGGACTACGAGCAGTACTTC. It translates to CASSQGQGDYEQYF.